One and the same sample provided the 24 T cell receptor beta chains below, sequenced in a study of OX40 agonist ivuxolimab in advanced cancers. The assay was immunoSEQ multiplex PCR, and TCRdb's table has in-frame clones only and misses some. The table records 60,000 to 75,000 clones, around 87% of them present only once. This material consisted of CD4+ or CD8+ T cells sorted from blood, taken in a trial of the OX40 agonist ivuxolimab. The receptors were sampled from an adult with an advanced solid tumor such as melanoma, head and neck, liver or kidney cancer.

The chain carries TRBV6-5 and TRBJ2-5; D is unresolved. The CDR3 runs 12 residues. V was shortened by 5 bases and J by 4 bases, with 8 bases between the two germline ends. Germline CDR1 reads MNHEY; CDR2 reads SVGAGI. Written as DNA, the CDR3 is TGTGCCAGCAGTCAAAAGTTAGAGACCCAGTACTTC. Protein: CASSQKLETQYF.

The chain uses TRBV27 and TRBJ1-1, with D perhaps TRBD1 (6 bases). The CDR3 covers 19 residues. CDR1 is MNHEY, CDR2 SMNVEV, per germline (reference sequence). V gave up 6 bases and J gave up 1 base, with 27 bases separating them. Written as DNA, the CDR3 is TGTGCCAGCAGCCTTACCCCACCAGGCGGGGGCAGGAGGAACACTGAAGCTTTCTTT. The encoded protein is CASSLTPPGGGRRNTEAFF.

This chain connects TRBV19 to TRBJ2-7; 11 bases fit TRBD1. The length of the CDR3 is 15 residues. Germline loops: CDR1 LNHDA, CDR2 SQIVND (reference sequence). The J segment lost 6 bases and the V segment lost 6 bases, leaving 10 bases of the junction unmatched. The CDR3 region is CASSRDRGFLGEQYF. The CDR3 coding sequence is TGTGCCAGTAGCCGGGACAGGGGGTTCCTTGGCGAGCAGTACTTC.

This clone appeared a single time. The chain links TRBV6-6 to TRBJ2-6, with TRBD1 as a possible D gene (5 bases). Trimming took off 10 bases at V and 4 bases at J, with 17 bases between the two ends. The CDR3 has 15 residues. From germline, CDR1 is MNHNY and CDR2 SVGAGI (reference sequence). CDR3 sequence: CATRGLRLGANVLTF. CDR3 bases: TGTGCCACTAGGGGTCTCCGTCTGGGGGCCAACGTCCTGACTTTC.

The chain carries TRBV5-1 and TRBJ1-4, with unresolved D. This CDR3 region has 15 residues. Between the trimmed V and J ends, which lost 0 bases and 3 bases, there was a span of 9 bases. CDR1 is SGHRS and CDR2 is YFSETQ in the germline V gene. The CDR3 sequence: CASSLAKGPNEKLFF. CDR3 nucleotides: TGCGCCAGCAGCTTGGCTAAAGGCCCTAATGAAAAACTGTTTTTT.

V gene TRBV29-1 combines with J gene TRBJ2-7; D is possibly TRBD1 or TRBD2 (5 bases each). CDR3 length: 16 amino acids. The V and J ends lost 6 bases and 0 bases respectively, with 21 bases between them. Germline assignment: CDR1 SQVTM and CDR2 ANQGSEA. DNA for the CDR3: TGCAGCGTAACGGCGCTACCGGGACGGAGCTCCTACGAGCAGTACTTC. This encodes CSVTALPGRSSYEQYF.

The gene calls are TRBV5-3 and TRBJ2-1, with D possibly TRBD2 on 6 matching bases. TRBV5-3 is an ORF, and what it does is uncertain. The CDR3 is made up of 13 amino acids. Trimming cost V 5 bases and J 12 bases, with 18 bases left between them. In nucleotides, the CDR3 is TGTGCCAGAAGTTTTGCACCGGGAGCCCGGCAGTTCTTC. It is translated as CARSFAPGARQFF.

The J gene is TRBJ2-1, the V gene TRBV7-2; D is uncertain. The ends were cut back, 2 bases at V and 4 bases at J, with 6 bases in the middle. There are 13 residues in the CDR3. Germline-derived CDR1 and CDR2 are SGHTA and FQGNSA. The CDR3 region has the DNA TGTGCCAGCAGCTTAACAACGTACAATGAGCAGTTCTTC. Encoded protein: CASSLTTYNEQFF.

The rearrangement links TRBV6-1 to TRBJ2-2; D uncertain. The CDR3 is made up of 11 amino acids. Trimming left V 5 bases short and J 6 bases short, with 4 bases between. Germline CDR1 MNHNS, CDR2 SASEGT. CDR3 in amino acids: CASSMAGELFF. The CDR3 region has the DNA TGTGCCAGCAGTATGGCCGGGGAGCTGTTTTTT.

In this sample, this clone turned up once. The V and J genes are TRBV6-5 and TRBJ1-6, with D maybe TRBD1 (6 bases). Looked up from germline, CDR1 is MNHEY and CDR2 is SVGAGI. V lost 7 bases, J lost 4 bases, and 14 bases lay in between. The CDR3 spans 15 residues. The chain's CDR3 is CASKEDRKYNSPLHF. DNA of the CDR3: TGTGCCAGCAAGGAAGACAGGAAATATAATTCACCCCTCCACTTT.

The chain uses TRBV15 and TRBJ1-5; D might be TRBD1 (6 bases). The CDR3 runs to 16 residues. The V gene's germline CDR1 is LNHNV and CDR2 YYDKDF (reference sequence). V was trimmed by 5 bases and J by 4 bases, leaving 18 bases between them. CDR3 amino acids: CATSPSRRGWNQPQHF. The CDR3 bases are TGTGCCACCAGCCCTTCGCGAAGGGGGTGGAATCAGCCCCAGCATTTT.

The chain is built from TRBV7-9 and TRBJ2-5; possibly TRBD1 for D (5 bases). Germline assignment: CDR1 SEHNR and CDR2 FQNEAQ (reference sequence). V shed 5 bases and J shed 2 bases, with 12 bases lying between them. The CDR3 length is 14 residues. CDR3 nucleotides: TGTGCCAGCAGCCCAGGACAAGGTCAAGAGACCCAGTACTTC. It is translated as CASSPGQGQETQYF.

The chain uses TRBV6-5 and TRBJ2-5; D call uncertain. CDR1 and CDR2 from the germline V gene are MNHEY and SVGAGI. The CDR3 runs to 12 residues. The germline V and J ends were trimmed by 0 bases and 5 bases, with 4 bases remaining between them. Written as DNA, the CDR3 is TGTGCCAGCAGTTACTCTTCGGAGACCCAGTACTTC. Its translation: CASSYSSETQYF.

This sequence joins TRBV28 and TRBJ1-2; tentative D call: TRBD1 (6 bases). CDR3 length equals 14 residues. Per the germline V gene, CDR1 is MDHEN and CDR2 is SYDVKM. V dropped 6 bases and J dropped 4 bases, with 15 bases sitting between them. This CDR3 is CASRGEGGAYGYTF. The CDR3 bases are TGTGCCAGCAGAGGGGAGGGGGGTGCCTATGGCTACACCTTC.

V usage is TRBV18 and J usage is TRBJ2-7; 10 bases match TRBD2. Germline assignment: CDR1 KGHSH and CDR2 LQKENI. CDR3 length equals 16 residues. The V and J ends lost 5 bases and 3 bases, in that order; junction bases with no gene match: 10. The CDR3 loop reads CASSSAGGPRFYEQYF. The CDR3 nucleotides read TGTGCCAGCTCATCAGCGGGGGGGCCAAGGTTCTACGAGCAGTACTTC.

The V call is TRBV11-2, the J call TRBJ2-6; no definite D call. The CDR3 consists of 15 residues. The V end lost 1 base, the J end lost 0 bases, and 4 bases lay between the germline ends. CDR1 SGHAT and CDR2 FQNNGV come from the germline V gene. The CDR3 region is CASSLGISGANVLTF. DNA for the CDR3: TGTGCCAGCAGCTTAGGCATCTCTGGGGCCAACGTCCTGACTTTC.

The V and J genes are TRBV6-5 and TRBJ1-1; D unresolved. Germline loops: CDR1 MNHEY, CDR2 SVGAGI. This CDR3 has 12 amino acids. With 2 bases removed from V and 4 bases from J, the gap between germline ends came to 5 bases. The CDR3 coding sequence is TGTGCCAGCAGTTACGAAGGCACTGAAGCTTTCTTT. Translating it yields CASSYEGTEAFF.

V gene TRBV7-2 combines with J gene TRBJ1-5; D is unclear. V was trimmed by 5 bases and J by 11 bases, leaving 13 bases between them. CDR3 length: 12 amino acids. CDR1 SGHTA and CDR2 FQGNSA come from the germline V gene. The CDR3 spells CASSPEVGAQHF. CDR3 DNA sequence: TGTGCCAGCAGCCCAGAAGTAGGAGCCCAGCATTTT.

This clone was picked up one time. The DNA for the CDR3 is TGTGCCAGCAGCCCGGAGGCAGCGAGCTCTGGAAACACCATATATTTT. Translation: CASSPEAASSGNTIYF. The rearrangement links TRBV7-3 to TRBJ1-3; D remains ambiguous. V was clipped by 5 bases and J by 0 bases, with 14 bases between them. This CDR3 comprises 16 residues. Germline CDR1 SGHTA, CDR2 FQGTGA.

The gene calls are TRBV6-4 and TRBJ2-3, with D perhaps matching TRBD1 (7 bases). Germline V CDR1 and CDR2: MRHNA, SNTAGT. V gave up 4 bases and J gave up 6 bases, with 11 bases separating them. The CDR3 spans 13 residues. CDR3 in amino acids: CASSGQGGDTQYF. For the CDR3, the DNA is TGTGCCAGCAGTGGACAGGGAGGCGATACGCAGTATTTT.

The chain employs TRBV5-1 and TRBJ2-7, with TRBD2 as a possible D gene (5 bases). Germline assignment: CDR1 SGHRS and CDR2 YFSETQ. V gave up 7 bases and J gave up 0 bases, with 11 bases separating them. The CDR3 sequence is 13 residues long. CDR3 in DNA: TGCGCCAGCCGGGTTGGGAGCTCCTACGAGCAGTACTTC. It is translated as CASRVGSSYEQYF.

This clone was observed a single time. The chain has TRBV19 and TRBJ1-2; possibly TRBD1 for D (6 bases). CDR1 is LNHDA and CDR2 is SQIVND in the germline V gene (reference sequence). The CDR3 is 13 amino acids. V was shortened by 5 bases and J by 8 bases, with 15 bases between the two germline ends. The CDR3 loop is CASSAQGSKGYTF. CDR3 nucleotide sequence: TGTGCCAGTAGTGCTCAGGGGAGTAAAGGCTACACCTTC. Filled out from reference TRBV19 and TRBJ1-2, the complete variable domain reads DGGITQSPKYLFRKEGQNVTLSCEQNLNHDAMYWYRQDPGQGLRLIYYSQIVNDFQKGDIAEGYSVSREKKESFPLTVTSAQKNPTAFYLCASSAQGSKGYTFGSGTRLTVV.

The V and J genes are TRBV11-3 and TRBJ1-1; D not resolved. This CDR3 comprises 13 residues. V lost 3 bases and J lost 0, with 5 bases in between. Germline V gene lookup returns CDR1 SGHNT and CDR2 YENEEA. Here the CDR3 DNA reads TGTGCCAGCAGCTTTGAGGTGAACACTGAAGCTTTCTTT. Residues: CASSFEVNTEAFF.

This sequence joins TRBV6-5 and TRBJ2-3; possible D gene TRBD1, 6 bases. Per germline, CDR1 MNHEY and CDR2 SVGAGI. V lost 8 bases, J lost 3 bases, and 9 bases lay in between. The CDR3 spans 12 residues. CDR3 nucleotide sequence: TGTGCCAGCGCGAGGGGGACAGATACGCAGTATTTT. This sequence encodes CASARGTDTQYF.